Listed below are T cell receptor beta chains from one sample, sequenced in a study of T cells in localized non-small cell lung cancer. Sequenced by immunoSEQ multiplex PCR; TCRdb stores in-frame clones only, minus some. The sample has 55,000 to 80,000 clones; roughly 81% are singletons. Sequenced material: peripheral blood, taken before any cancer treatment. The receptors come from a female donor of 60 years or more with stage I lung adenocarcinoma. The CDR3 runs from the conserved cysteine through the conserved F or W. The D gene is left open where the match is weak. Not every row has a clone size; where given, it reads once, few, many or a size class.

size	V	J	D	DNA	CDR3
-	TRBV6-5	TRBJ1-6	-	TGTGCCAGCAGTTACTCGAACACAGGGCGGTCTTCACCCCTCCACTTT	CASSYSNTGRSSPLHF
-	TRBV11-3	TRBJ1-4	TRBD1	TGTGCCAGCAGCCCAGGGGACAGAGCAACTAATGAAAAACTGTTTTTT	CASSPGDRATNEKLFF
-	TRBV4-1	TRBJ2-5	-	TGCGCCAGCAGCCAAGTTTTACGAGAGACCCAGTACTTC	CASSQVLRETQYF
-	TRBV11-2	TRBJ2-3	TRBD2	TGTGCCAGCAGCTTAACCGGGGCGGGGGTCAGCACAGATACGCAGTATTTT	CASSLTGAGVSTDTQYF
-	TRBV4-2	TRBJ1-2	-	TGTGCCAGCAGCCGGGAGGCAGGGGCAGGGTATGGCTACACCTTC	CASSREAGAGYGYTF
-	TRBV18	TRBJ2-2	-	TGTGCCAGCTCACCAGACACCGGGGAGCTGTTTTTT	CASSPDTGELFF
-	TRBV19	TRBJ2-3	TRBD2	TGTGCCAGTTTGAAATCAGCGGGGGGGCCAGATACGCAGTATTTT	CASLKSAGGPDTQYF
-	TRBV11-2	TRBJ2-1	-	TGTGCCAGCAGCTCCCCCGGGCTAGGGGCCAATGAGCAGTTCTTC	CASSSPGLGANEQFF
-	TRBV5-5	TRBJ2-7	-	TGTGCCAGCAGCTTGGCCCTGGGGGAGCAGTACTTC	CASSLALGEQYF
-	TRBV2	TRBJ1-2	TRBD1	TGTGCCAGCAGGGGGGACAGGGTCGGTGGCTACACCTTC	CASRGDRVGGYTF
-	TRBV19	TRBJ1-4	-	TGTGCCAGTAGTATAGTACAGAACCCTAATGAAAAACTGTTTTTT	CASSIVQNPNEKLFF
-	TRBV6-6	TRBJ2-7	TRBD1	TGTGCCAGCAGTTACTCGACAGGGGGCGTGTACGAGCAGTACTTC	CASSYSTGGVYEQYF
-	TRBV4-1	TRBJ2-7	-	TGCGCCAGCAGCCAAGGTCCGGAGTACGAGCAGTACTTC	CASSQGPEYEQYF
few	TRBV11-2	TRBJ1-2	TRBD1	TGTGCCAGCAGCTTAGAGGTGGGACAGGGTCGCTATGGCTACACCTTC	CASSLEVGQGRYGYTF
-	TRBV10-1	TRBJ2-2	TRBD2	TGCGCCAGCAGTGAGTCGAGCGGGGCCGCCACCGGGGAGCTGTTTTTT	CASSESSGAATGELFF
-	TRBV4-1	TRBJ2-3	-	TGCGCCAGCAGCCAAGTTGCCGAGGGAGCGACCAATACGCAGTATTTT	CASSQVAEGATNTQYF
few	TRBV28	TRBJ1-1	-	TGTGCCAGCAGTTTAAGACAGAACACTGAAGCTTTCTTT	CASSLRQNTEAFF
-	TRBV23-1	TRBJ2-7	-	TGCGCCAGCAGTCCCCTCGGGGGACCTTACGAGCAGTACTTC	CASSPLGGPYEQYF
-	TRBV20-1	TRBJ1-1	TRBD1	TGCAGCACCCCAGGGGGCACTGAAGCTTTCTTT	CSTPGGTEAFF
few	TRBV18	TRBJ1-1	TRBD1	TGTGCCAGCTCATTGGACAGGTTGAACACTGAAGCTTTCTTT	CASSLDRLNTEAFF
-	TRBV18	TRBJ1-1	-	TGTGCCAGCTCACCATCGGTAGACAGGGAAGCTTTCTTT	CASSPSVDREAFF
-	TRBV6-5	TRBJ1-5	-	TGTGCCAGCAGTTACACTGGGGGGGCGGGCAATCAGCCCCAGCATTTT	CASSYTGGAGNQPQHF
-	TRBV7-8	TRBJ1-5	TRBD1	TGTGCCAGCAGCCCAGGGGGTCTCACTCAGCCCCAGCATTTT	CASSPGGLTQPQHF
once	TRBV5-4	TRBJ2-5	-	TGTGCCAGCAGCGGTCCTTCTGGGACCCAGTACTTC	CASSGPSGTQYF
once	TRBV11-2	TRBJ2-1	-	TGTGCCAGCAGCTCGTCCCTCCCGGGACTCCGCTACAATGAGCAGTTCTTC	CASSSSLPGLRYNEQFF
-	TRBV7-9	TRBJ1-1	-	TGTGCCAGCAGCTCCTTCTCAGGGTTGGGGGCGAGTACTGAAGCTTTCTTT	CASSSFSGLGASTEAFF